The subject of this entry is one T cell receptor beta chain. The sample originates from a study of CD8+CD57+ T cells in acquired aplastic anemia. For CDR3 and TCR beta VDJ profiling, genomic DNA was the template used. TCRdb recomputed calls from the reads with MiXCR, one row per CDR3 protein. The table has approximately 150,000 distinct CDR3 sequences, 71% seen once. Sequenced patients had shown CD8+CD57+ cell expansion by flow cytometry. V shed 7 bases and J shed 3 bases, with 13 bases lying between them. The CDR3 loop spans 13 amino acids. Germline V gives CDR1 SGHAT, CDR2 FQNNGV. The rearrangement uses TRBV11-2 and TRBJ2-7; weak D call: TRBD2 (5 bases). The source material was sorted CD4+, CD8+, or CD8+CD57+ T cells (not recorded which) from PBMCs. The TCR originated in a human donor with aplastic anemia. This CDR3 is CASTRLTVYEQYF. CDR3 nucleotides: TGTGCCAGCACGCGACTAACTGTCTACGAGCAGTACTTC.